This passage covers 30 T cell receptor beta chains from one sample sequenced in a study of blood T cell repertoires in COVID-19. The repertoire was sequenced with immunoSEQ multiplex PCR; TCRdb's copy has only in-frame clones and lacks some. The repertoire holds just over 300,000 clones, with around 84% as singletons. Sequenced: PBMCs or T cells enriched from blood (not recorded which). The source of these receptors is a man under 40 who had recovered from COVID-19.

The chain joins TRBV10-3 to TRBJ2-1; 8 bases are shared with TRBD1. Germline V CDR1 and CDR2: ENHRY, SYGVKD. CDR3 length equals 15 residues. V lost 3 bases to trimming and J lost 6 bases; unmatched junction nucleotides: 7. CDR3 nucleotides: TGTGCCATCAGTGACAGGGACAGGAATTTCAATGAGCAGTTCTTC. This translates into CAISDRDRNFNEQFF.

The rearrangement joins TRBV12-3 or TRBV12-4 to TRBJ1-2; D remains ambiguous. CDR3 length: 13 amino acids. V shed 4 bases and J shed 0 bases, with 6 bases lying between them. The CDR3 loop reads CASSSFSNYGYTF. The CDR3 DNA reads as TGTGCCAGCAGTTCCTTTTCTAACTATGGCTACACCTTC.

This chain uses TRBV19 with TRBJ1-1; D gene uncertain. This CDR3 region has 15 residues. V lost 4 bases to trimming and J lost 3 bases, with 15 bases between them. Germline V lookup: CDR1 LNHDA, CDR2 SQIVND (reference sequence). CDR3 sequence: CASSTPGGSDTEAFF. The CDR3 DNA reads TGTGCCAGTAGTACCCCCGGAGGGTCGGACACTGAAGCTTTCTTT. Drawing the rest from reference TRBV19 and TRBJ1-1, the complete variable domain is DGGITQSPKYLFRKEGQNVTLSCEQNLNHDAMYWYRQDPGQGLRLIYYSQIVNDFQKGDIAEGYSVSREKKESFPLTVTSAQKNPTAFYLCASSTPGGSDTEAFFGQGTRLTVV.

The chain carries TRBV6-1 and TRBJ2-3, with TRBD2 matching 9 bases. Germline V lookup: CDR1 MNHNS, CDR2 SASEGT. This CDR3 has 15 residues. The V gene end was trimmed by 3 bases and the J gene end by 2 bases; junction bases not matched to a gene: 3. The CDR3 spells CASSDLAGPTDTQYF. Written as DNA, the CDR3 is TGTGCCAGCAGTGATCTAGCGGGGCCCACAGATACGCAGTATTTT.

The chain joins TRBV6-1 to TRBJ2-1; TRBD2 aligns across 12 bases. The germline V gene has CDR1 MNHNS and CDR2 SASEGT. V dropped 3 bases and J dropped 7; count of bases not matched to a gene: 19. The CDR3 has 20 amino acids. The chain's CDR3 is CASSEEGPYSTSGRRNEQFF. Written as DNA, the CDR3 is TGTGCCAGCAGTGAGGAGGGACCCTATAGCACTAGCGGGAGGAGAAATGAGCAGTTCTTC.

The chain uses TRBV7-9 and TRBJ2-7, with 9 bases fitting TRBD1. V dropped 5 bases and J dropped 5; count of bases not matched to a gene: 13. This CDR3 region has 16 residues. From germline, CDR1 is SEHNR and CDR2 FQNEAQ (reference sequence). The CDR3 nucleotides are TGTGCCAGCAGCGCCCAGTGGACAGGGGCGCGGGACGAGCAGTACTTC. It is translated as CASSAQWTGARDEQYF. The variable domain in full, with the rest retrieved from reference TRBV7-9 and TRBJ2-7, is DTGVSQNPRHKITKRGQNVTFRCDPISEHNRLYWYRQTLGQGPEFLTYFQNEAQLEKSRLLSDRFSAERPKGSFSTLEIQRTEQGDSAMYLCASSAQWTGARDEQYFGPGTRLTVT.

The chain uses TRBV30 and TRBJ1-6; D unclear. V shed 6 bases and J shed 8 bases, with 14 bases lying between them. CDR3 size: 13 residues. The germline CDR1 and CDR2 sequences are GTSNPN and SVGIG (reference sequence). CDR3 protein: CACAGESDSPLHF. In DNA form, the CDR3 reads TGTGCCTGCGCCGGGGAGAGCGATTCACCCCTCCACTTT.

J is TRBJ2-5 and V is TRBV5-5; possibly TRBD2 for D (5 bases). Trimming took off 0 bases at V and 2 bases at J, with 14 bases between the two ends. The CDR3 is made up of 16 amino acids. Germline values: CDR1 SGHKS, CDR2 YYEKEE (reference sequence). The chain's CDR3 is CASSLALRSGQETQYF. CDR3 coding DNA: TGTGCCAGCAGCTTGGCCCTAAGAAGCGGTCAAGAGACCCAGTACTTC.

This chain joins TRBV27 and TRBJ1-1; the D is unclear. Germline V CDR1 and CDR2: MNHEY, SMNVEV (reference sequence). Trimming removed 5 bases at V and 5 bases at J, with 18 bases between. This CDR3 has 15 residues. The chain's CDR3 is CASSARKNRGTEAFF. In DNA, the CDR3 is TGTGCCAGCAGTGCCCGCAAAAATCGAGGGACTGAAGCTTTCTTT.

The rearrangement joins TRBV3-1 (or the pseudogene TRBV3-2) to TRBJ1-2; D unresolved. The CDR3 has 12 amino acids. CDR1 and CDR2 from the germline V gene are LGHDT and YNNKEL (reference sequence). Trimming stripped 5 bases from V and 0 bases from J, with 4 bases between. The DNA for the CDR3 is TGTGCCAGCAGCTCAACTAACTATGGCTACACCTTC. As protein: CASSSTNYGYTF.

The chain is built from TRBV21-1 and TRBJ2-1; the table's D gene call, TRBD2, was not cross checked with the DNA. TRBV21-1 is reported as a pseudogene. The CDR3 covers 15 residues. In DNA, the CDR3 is TGTGCCAGCACCCTAAGGACTAGCGGGTACAATGAGCAGTTCTTC. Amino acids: CASTLRTSGYNEQFF.

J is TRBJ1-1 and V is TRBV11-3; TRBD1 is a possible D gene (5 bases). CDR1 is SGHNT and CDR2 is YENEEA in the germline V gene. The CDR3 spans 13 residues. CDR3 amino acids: CATRGSGATEAFF. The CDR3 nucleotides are TGTGCTACAAGGGGTTCTGGCGCCACTGAAGCTTTCTTT.

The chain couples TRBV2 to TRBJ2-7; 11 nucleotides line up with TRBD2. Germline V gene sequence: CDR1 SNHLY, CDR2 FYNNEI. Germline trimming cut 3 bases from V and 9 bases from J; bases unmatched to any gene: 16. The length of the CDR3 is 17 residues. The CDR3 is CASSDWEGTSGQGRQYF. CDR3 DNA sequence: TGTGCCAGCAGTGACTGGGAAGGGACTAGCGGTCAAGGGAGGCAGTACTTC.

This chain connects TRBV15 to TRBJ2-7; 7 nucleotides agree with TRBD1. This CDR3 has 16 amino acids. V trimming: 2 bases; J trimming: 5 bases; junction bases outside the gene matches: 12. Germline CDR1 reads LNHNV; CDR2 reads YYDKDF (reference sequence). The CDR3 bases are TGTGCCACCAGCAGAAGCTCTCGACAGGGACGAGACGAGCAGTACTTC. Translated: CATSRSSRQGRDEQYF.

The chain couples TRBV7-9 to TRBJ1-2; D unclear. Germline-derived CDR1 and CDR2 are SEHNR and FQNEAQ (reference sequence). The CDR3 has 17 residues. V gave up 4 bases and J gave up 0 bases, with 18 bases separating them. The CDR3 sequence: CASSYWFGQQANYGYTF. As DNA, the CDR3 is TGTGCCAGCAGCTATTGGTTTGGTCAGCAGGCTAACTATGGCTACACCTTC. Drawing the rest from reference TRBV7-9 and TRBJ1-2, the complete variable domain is DTGVSQNPRHKITKRGQNVTFRCDPISEHNRLYWYRQTLGQGPEFLTYFQNEAQLEKSRLLSDRFSAERPKGSFSTLEIQRTEQGDSAMYLCASSYWFGQQANYGYTFGSGTRLTVV.

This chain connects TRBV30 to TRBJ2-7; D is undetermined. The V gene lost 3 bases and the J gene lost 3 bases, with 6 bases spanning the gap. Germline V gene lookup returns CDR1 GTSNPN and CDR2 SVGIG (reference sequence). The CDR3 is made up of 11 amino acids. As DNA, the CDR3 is TGTGCCTGGAGGCGAAGCTACGAGCAGTACTTC. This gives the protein CAWRRSYEQYF.

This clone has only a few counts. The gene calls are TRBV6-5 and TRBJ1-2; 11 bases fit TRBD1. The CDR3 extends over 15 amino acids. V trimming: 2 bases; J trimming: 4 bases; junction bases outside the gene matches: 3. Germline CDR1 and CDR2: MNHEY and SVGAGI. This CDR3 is CASSYRDRGVYGYTF. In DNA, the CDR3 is TGTGCCAGCAGTTACCGGGACAGGGGGGTCTATGGCTACACCTTC.

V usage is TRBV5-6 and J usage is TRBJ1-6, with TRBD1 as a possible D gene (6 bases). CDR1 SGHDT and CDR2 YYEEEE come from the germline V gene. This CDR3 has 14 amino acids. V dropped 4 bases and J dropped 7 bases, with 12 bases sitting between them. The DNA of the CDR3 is TGTGCCAGCAGCCCCGGGACACCGAATTCACCCCTCCACTTT. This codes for CASSPGTPNSPLHF.

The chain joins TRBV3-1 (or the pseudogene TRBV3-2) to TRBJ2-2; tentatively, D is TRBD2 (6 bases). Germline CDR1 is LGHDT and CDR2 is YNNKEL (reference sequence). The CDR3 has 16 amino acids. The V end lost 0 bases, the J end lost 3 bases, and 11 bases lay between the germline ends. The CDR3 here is CASSQDWRDDTGELFF. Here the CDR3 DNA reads TGTGCCAGCAGCCAAGATTGGCGGGACGACACCGGGGAGCTGTTTTTT.

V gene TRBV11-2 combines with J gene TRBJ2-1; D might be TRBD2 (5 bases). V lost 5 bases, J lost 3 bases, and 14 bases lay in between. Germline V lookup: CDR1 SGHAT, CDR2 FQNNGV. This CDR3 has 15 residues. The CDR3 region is CASSPGRGYYNEQFF. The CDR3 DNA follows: TGTGCCAGCAGCCCTGGCCGGGGATACTACAATGAGCAGTTCTTC.

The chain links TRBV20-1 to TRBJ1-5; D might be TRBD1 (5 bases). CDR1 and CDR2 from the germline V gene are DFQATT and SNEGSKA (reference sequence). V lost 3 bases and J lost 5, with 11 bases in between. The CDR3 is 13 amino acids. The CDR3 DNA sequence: TGCAGTGCTAGTCGGGGGACGGATCAGCCCCAGCATTTT. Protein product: CSASRGTDQPQHF.

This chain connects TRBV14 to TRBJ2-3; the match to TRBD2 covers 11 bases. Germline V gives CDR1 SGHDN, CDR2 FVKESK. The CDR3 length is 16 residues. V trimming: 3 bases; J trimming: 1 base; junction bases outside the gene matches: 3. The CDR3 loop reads CASSHPGLAGTDTQYF. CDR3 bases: TGTGCCAGCAGCCACCCGGGACTAGCGGGCACAGATACGCAGTATTTT.

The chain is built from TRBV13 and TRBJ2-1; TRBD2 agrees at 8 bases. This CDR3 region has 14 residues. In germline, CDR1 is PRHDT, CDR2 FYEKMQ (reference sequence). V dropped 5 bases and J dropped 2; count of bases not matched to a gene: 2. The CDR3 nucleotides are TGTGCCAGCAGCCAAGCGGGAGCCTACAATGAGCAGTTCTTC. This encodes CASSQAGAYNEQFF. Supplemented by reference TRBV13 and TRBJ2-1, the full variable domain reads AAGVIQSPRHLIKEKRETATLKCYPIPRHDTVYWYQQGPGQDPQFLISFYEKMQSDKGSIPDRFSAQQFSDYHSELNMSSLELGDSALYFCASSQAGAYNEQFFGPGTRLTVL.

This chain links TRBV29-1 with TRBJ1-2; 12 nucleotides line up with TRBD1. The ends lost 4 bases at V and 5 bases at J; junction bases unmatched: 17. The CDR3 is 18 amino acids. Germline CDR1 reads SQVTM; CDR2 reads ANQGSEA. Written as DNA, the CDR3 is TGCAGCGTTGTAATCCCGGGGGACAGGGGGCCAGTCTTATATGGCTACACCTTC. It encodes CSVVIPGDRGPVLYGYTF.

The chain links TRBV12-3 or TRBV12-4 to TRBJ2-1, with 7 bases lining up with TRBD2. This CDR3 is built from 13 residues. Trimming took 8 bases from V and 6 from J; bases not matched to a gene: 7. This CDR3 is CASVGRDGNEQFF. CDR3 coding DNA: TGTGCCAGCGTAGGGAGGGACGGCAATGAGCAGTTCTTC.

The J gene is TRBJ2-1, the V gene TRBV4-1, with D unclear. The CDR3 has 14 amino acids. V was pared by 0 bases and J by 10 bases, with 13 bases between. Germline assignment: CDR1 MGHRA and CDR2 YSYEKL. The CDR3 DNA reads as TGCGCCAGCAGCCAAGATAGCCCTGTATTAGAGCAGTTCTTC. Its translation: CASSQDSPVLEQFF.

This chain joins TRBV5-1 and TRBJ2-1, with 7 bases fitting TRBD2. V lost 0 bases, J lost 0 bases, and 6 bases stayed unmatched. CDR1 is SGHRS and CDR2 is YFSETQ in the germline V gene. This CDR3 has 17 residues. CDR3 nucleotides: TGCGCCAGCAGCTTGGGTGCGGGGGAAAGCTCCTACAATGAGCAGTTCTTC. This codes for CASSLGAGESSYNEQFF.

The CDR3, as DNA: TGTGCCAGCAGCCCACGCCCACAGCAAGGAAACACCATATATTTT. This sequence encodes CASSPRPQQGNTIYF. This sequence joins TRBV7-2 and TRBJ1-3; D gene uncertain. V lost 5 bases, J lost 4 bases, and 15 bases lay in between. Germline CDR1 and CDR2: SGHTA and FQGNSA. The CDR3 extends over 15 amino acids.

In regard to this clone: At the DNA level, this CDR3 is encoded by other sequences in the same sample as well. In DNA form, the CDR3 reads TGTGCCAGCAGCTTGCAGGGGGCCTACGAGCAGTACTTC. Its translation is CASSLQGAYEQYF. The gene calls are TRBV5-5 and TRBJ2-7; 7 bases line up with TRBD1. J was trimmed by 2 bases and V by 1 base; bases with no gene match: 0. The CDR3 is 13 residues long. Germline V lookup: CDR1 SGHKS, CDR2 YYEKEE (reference sequence). The whole variable domain, remainder taken from reference TRBV5-5 and TRBJ2-7, is DAGVTQSPTHLIKTRGQQVTLRCSPISGHKSVSWYQQVLGQGPQFIFQYYEKEERGRGNFPDRFSARQFPNYSSELNVNALLLGDSALYLCASSLQGAYEQYFGPGTRLTVT.

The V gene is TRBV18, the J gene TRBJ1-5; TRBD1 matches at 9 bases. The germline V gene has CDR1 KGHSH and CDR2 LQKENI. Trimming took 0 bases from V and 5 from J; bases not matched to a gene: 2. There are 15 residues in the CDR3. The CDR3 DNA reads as TGTGCCAGCTCACCACCGGGACAGGGATATCAGCCCCAGCATTTT. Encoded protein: CASSPPGQGYQPQHF.